The clone carrying this T cell receptor (beta chain) showed up just a few times. Its antigen is not identified. The entry originates in a study of T-cell memory formation after mild COVID-19. Study-wide context: Clustering of TCRs was largely donor specific.

CDR1 is MGHRA, CDR2 YSYEKL, per germline. The V end lost 4 bases, the J end lost 6 bases, and 12 bases lay between the germline ends. This CDR3 comprises 13 residues. TCRdb passed the 5' RACE reads through MiXCR, listing each CDR3 protein once. The data contain about 340,000 distinct CDR3 sequences, 20% of them seen just once; the ten biggest clones take up about 21%. General observations from the study: Chiefly within CM and EM were the contracting CD4+ clones; CD8+ ones were within EMRA. Memory from before infection featured some responding clones, which suggests cross-reactive memory joined.

Sequenced: PBMCs or a T cell subset sorted from them (not recorded which). The TCR originated in a man younger than 30 who had mild COVID-19 (a few samples of this study predate the infection). Cell type and time point are not known. The chain combines TRBV4-1 with TRBJ1-1; D possibly corresponds to TRBD1 (5 bases). CDR3 DNA sequence: TGCGCCAGCAGCCCGCAGGGAGGAGCTGAAGCTTTCTTT. As protein: CASSPQGGAEAFF.